These T cell receptor beta chains were read from a single sample in a study of blood T cell repertoires in COVID-19. Clones were read by immunoSEQ multiplex PCR, and TCRdb kept only the in-frame ones, dropping some. The table lists 98,000 or so clones, 88% of them singletons. The source material was peripheral blood. The receptors derive from a human donor in a cohort sampled during active COVID-19. CDR3s include the opening cysteine and the closing phenylalanine or tryptophan. The D gene is left open where the match is weak. Size is omitted from some rows. Given values are once, few, many or a class for expanded clones.

NA TRBJ2-7 13 NA TRBV6-6 TGTGCCAGCAGTTTCGGTCCGGGGTACGAGCAGTACTTC CASSFGPGYEQYF
NA TRBJ2-7 15 TRBD1 TRBV2 TGTGCCAGCAGCCCCTGGACAGGGAGCTCCTACGAGCAGTACTTC CASSPWTGSSYEQYF
NA TRBJ2-7 14 TRBD1 TRBV19 TGTGCCAGTAGGGGGACAGGGGGCCCCTACGAGCAGTACTTC CASRGTGGPYEQYF
NA TRBJ2-1 17 TRBD2 TRBV5-1 TGCGCCAGCAGCTTGCGGACTAGCGGGAGGGCCAACAATGAGCAGTTCTTC CASSLRTSGRANNEQFF
NA TRBJ2-1 15 TRBD2 TRBV19 TGTGCCAGTGACAGCTCTAGCGGGGGGGCCGGTGAGCAGTTCTTC CASDSSSGGAGEQFF
NA TRBJ2-2 17 NA TRBV9 TGTGCCAGCAGCGTAGAGGGAGGACCTGGAGGAGGCGGGGAGCTGTTTTTT CASSVEGGPGGGGELFF
NA TRBJ2-1 14 TRBD2 TRBV7-3 TGTGCCAGCAGCCCGGGGGTAGCGGGCAATGAGCAGTTCTTC CASSPGVAGNEQFF
NA TRBJ2-5 12 NA TRBV13 TGTGCCAGCAGCTTAGTGGGAGCCCCCCAGTACTTC CASSLVGAPQYF
NA TRBJ2-1 16 TRBD2 TRBV30 TGTGCCTGGAGTCCCCCGGGACTAGCGGGAGGAGGGCCCGTGTTCTTC CAWSPPGLAGGGPVFF
NA TRBJ1-5 13 NA TRBV19 TGTGCCAGTAGTGGGACAATGAATCAGCCCCAGCATTTT CASSGTMNQPQHF
NA TRBJ1-2 13 TRBD1 TRBV7-3 TGTGCCAGCAGCCCGGGACAGGGGTCAGGCGAACTCTTC CASSPGQGSGELF
NA TRBJ2-5 14 NA TRBV7-8 TGTGCCAGCAGCTCAACCAGGGTGAGGCCGACCCAGTACTTC CASSSTRVRPTQYF
once TRBJ2-1 14 NA TRBV6-6 TGTGCCAGCAGGGCAGGGCGAGGCACGAATGAGCAGTTCTTC CASRAGRGTNEQFF
NA TRBJ1-1 15 NA TRBV25-1 TGTGCCAGCAGTGCCTCCCAAACAGGGATGGCTGAAGCTTTCTTT CASSASQTGMAEAFF
NA TRBJ2-3 13 TRBD2 TRBV3-1/TRBV3-2 TGTGCCAGCAGCCGCGGGGGGGCAGATACGCAGTATTTT CASSRGGADTQYF
NA TRBJ1-5 14 TRBD1 TRBV6-6 TGTGCCAGCAGCCAGACAGGGCGCGGGCAGCCCCAGCATTTT CASSQTGRGQPQHF
NA TRBJ1-3 15 NA TRBV5-1 TGCGCCAGCAGCTTTGACTCGAGCTCTGGAAACACCATATATTTT CASSFDSSSGNTIYF